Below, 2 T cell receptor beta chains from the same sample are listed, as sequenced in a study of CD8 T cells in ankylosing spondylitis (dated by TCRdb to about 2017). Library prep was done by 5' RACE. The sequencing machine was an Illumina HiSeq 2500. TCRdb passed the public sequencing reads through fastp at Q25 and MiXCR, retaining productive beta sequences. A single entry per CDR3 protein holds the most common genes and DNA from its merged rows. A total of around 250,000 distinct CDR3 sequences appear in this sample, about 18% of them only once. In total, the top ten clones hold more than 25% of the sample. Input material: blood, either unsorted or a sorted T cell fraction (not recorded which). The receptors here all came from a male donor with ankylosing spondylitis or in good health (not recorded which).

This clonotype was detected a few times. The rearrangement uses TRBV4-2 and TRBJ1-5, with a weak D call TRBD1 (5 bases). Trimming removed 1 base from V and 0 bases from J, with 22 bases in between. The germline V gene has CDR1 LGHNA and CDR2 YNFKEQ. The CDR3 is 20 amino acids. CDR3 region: CASSQGTQVAVRDSNQPQHF. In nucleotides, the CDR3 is TGTGCCAGCAGCCAAGGGACACAGGTCGCGGTCAGGGATAGCAATCAGCCCCAGCATTTT.

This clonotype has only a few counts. The CDR3 sequence: CASTNSGGGTDTQYF. CDR3 bases: TGTGCCAGCACCAATTCGGGTGGTGGGACAGATACGCAGTATTTT. The chain employs TRBV12-3 or TRBV12-4 and TRBJ2-3, with unresolved D. The CDR3 is made up of 15 amino acids. V was shortened by 7 bases and J by 3 bases, with 17 bases between the two germline ends.